The source of this TCR beta chain is a study of blood T cell repertoires in COVID-19. The overall study: From T cells, B-cell-depleted T cells, or PBMCs came the material, which was cDNA or gDNA.

Living in about two dozen US areas, the participants were between 18 and 89 years of age. Participants' reported clinical history set cohort assignment. Clones were sequenced by immunoSEQ multiplex PCR, and TCRdb holds only the in-frame ones, with some missing. The sample consists of roughly 180,000 clones, approximately 89% of them appearing once. This clone was detected only a few times. Specimen: PBMCs or T cells enriched from blood (not recorded which). The origin of this receptor is a man aged 35 to 55 who had recovered from COVID-19.

The CDR3 coding sequence is TGTGCCAGCAGCTTGGCCGTAAACACTGAAGCTTTCTTT. Its protein is CASSLAVNTEAFF. This chain links TRBV5-4 with TRBJ1-1; D gene uncertain. V lost 0 bases and J 2 bases, leaving 5 bases between the germline ends. Germline CDR1 is SGHNT and CDR2 is YYREEE (reference sequence). This CDR3 is built from 13 residues.